This T cell receptor (beta chain) came from a study of blood T cell repertoires in COVID-19. About the study: PBMCs, B-cell-depleted T cells, or T cells provided the cDNA or gDNA that made up the material.

This CDR3 contains 17 residues. Per the germline V gene, CDR1 is SGDLS and CDR2 is YYNGEE. Losses at the gene ends were 0 bases for V and 2 bases for J; bases not matched to a gene: 6. The protocol was immunoSEQ multiplex PCR, while the TCRdb copy is restricted to in-frame clones and leaves out a portion. The sample has 350,000 to 400,000 clones, 90% to 95% seen once; the top ten hold roughly 0.86%. Individuals aged about 18 to 89 years were recruited from about two dozen US areas. The sequenced sample was PBMCs or T cells enriched from blood (not recorded which). This TCR was recovered from a woman aged 40 to 50 who had been exposed to COVID-19. The chain carries TRBV9 and TRBJ1-3, with 9 bases that match TRBD1. The CDR3 DNA is TGTGCCAGCAGCGTAGAGGGACAGGGCGTACCTGGAAACACCATATATTTT. It yields the protein CASSVEGQGVPGNTIYF.